Listed here is a single T cell receptor (beta chain). Participants came from under 30 US areas, aged roughly 18 to 89 years. Participants' own reports of clinical history determined their cohort assignment. All recovered Cohort 3 donors got two negative PCRs, got clearance, or saw symptom resolution. Between the trimmed V and J ends, which lost 9 bases and 2 bases, there was a span of 13 bases. Looked up from germline, CDR1 is SNHLY and CDR2 is FYNNEI. The CDR3 loop spans 13 amino acids. This entry comes from a study of blood T cell repertoires in COVID-19. Authors' analysis steps: Amplification of reference gene primers was used by the study to estimate nucleated cell counts. Method: immunoSEQ multiplex PCR; TCRdb's copy keeps in-frame clones and lacks some. V, J and clone size reflect that table, while D and trimming were determined from the DNA. Among a few hundred thousand clones listed, around 85% were seen once.

This TCR was recovered from a woman aged 55-75 years who had recovered from COVID-19. The chain recombines TRBV2 with TRBJ1-2, with D tentatively TRBD1 (6 bases). Input material: PBMCs or T cells enriched from blood (not recorded which). CDR3 DNA: TGTGCCAGACGGGACACAACCAACTATGGCTACACCTTC. This translates into CARRDTTNYGYTF.